These 5 T cell receptor beta chains came from one sample sequenced in a study of Graves' ophthalmopathy and Graves' hyperthyroidism. Amplification from RNA transcripts yielded the TCR beta CDR3 regions. RT-PCR was first run with HTBI primers, then multiplex PCR in a second round. TCRdb recomputed calls from the multiplex PCR reads with MiXCR, one row per CDR3 protein. Seen here are 150,000 or so distinct CDR3 sequences, approximately 40% observed once, and the top ten hold approximately 8.9%. The sequenced material came from peripheral blood. These receptors were obtained from a man aged 30 to 39 with Graves' ophthalmopathy.

The chain is built from TRBV12-3 or TRBV12-4 and TRBJ1-1; D is uncertain. This CDR3 is 13 amino acids long. Trimming cost V 3 bases and J 9 bases, with 14 bases left between them. The DNA for the CDR3 is TGTGCCAGCAGTTTGGACCCCCAAATTAAAGCTTTCTTT. Translating it yields CASSLDPQIKAFF.

The chain is built from TRBV7-2 and TRBJ2-7, with D uncertain. Germline V gene sequence: CDR1 SGHTA, CDR2 FQGNSA. The CDR3 loop spans 14 amino acids. Trimming removed 5 bases at V and 6 bases at J, with 17 bases between. CDR3 coding DNA: TGTGCCAGCAGCCTAGTTAGGTTCCTTGGCGAGCAGTACTTC. Its protein product is CASSLVRFLGEQYF.

This clonotype was observed many times. The rearrangement links TRBV12-3 or TRBV12-4 to TRBJ2-7; D gene unclear. Trimming pared 0 bases from V and 2 bases from J, leaving 5 bases between. CDR3 length: 13 amino acids. This CDR3 reads CASSLAVTYEQYF. CDR3 sequence (DNA): TGTGCCAGCAGTTTAGCGGTGACCTACGAGCAGTACTTC.

About this clonotype: The junction departs from the called germline gene at one end, perhaps through a read error. The chain has TRBV6-2 or TRBV6-3 and TRBJ2-5; the match to TRBD2 covers 12 bases. The CDR3 spans 12 residues. In germline, CDR1 is MNHEY, CDR2 SVGEGT. For the CDR3, the DNA is TGTGCCACCTTCAAACTAGCGGGAGGCCCAAACTTC. As protein: CATFKLAGGPNF.

This clonotype came up many times. The chain combines TRBV6-5 with TRBJ2-5; 7 bases agree with TRBD1. This CDR3 spans 14 amino acids. Trimming at V came to 4 bases and at J to 2 bases, leaving 4 bases not matched to a gene. Germline values: CDR1 MNHEY, CDR2 SVGAGI. The CDR3 DNA reads as TGTGCCAGCAGTTCCGACAGGGAACAAGAGACCCAGTACTTC. This encodes CASSSDREQETQYF.